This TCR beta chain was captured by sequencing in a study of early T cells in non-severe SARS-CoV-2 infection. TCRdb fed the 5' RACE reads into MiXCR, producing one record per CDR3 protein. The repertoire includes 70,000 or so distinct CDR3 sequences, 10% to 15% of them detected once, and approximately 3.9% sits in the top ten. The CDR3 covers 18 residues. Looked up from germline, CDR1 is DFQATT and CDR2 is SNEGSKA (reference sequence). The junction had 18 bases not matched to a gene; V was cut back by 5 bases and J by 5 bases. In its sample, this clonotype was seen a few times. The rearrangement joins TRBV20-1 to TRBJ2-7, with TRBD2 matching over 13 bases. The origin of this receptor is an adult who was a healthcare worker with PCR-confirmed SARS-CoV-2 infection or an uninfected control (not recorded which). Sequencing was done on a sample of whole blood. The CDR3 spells CSAAGRGLAGFPGNEQYF. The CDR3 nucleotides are TGCAGTGCTGCCGGGAGGGGACTAGCGGGATTCCCCGGGAACGAGCAGTACTTC.